A single sample gave rise to the 10 T cell receptor beta chains below, sequenced in a study of T-cell reconstitution after alpha-beta-depleted transplantation in children. During its preparation, the TCRbeta library received unique molecular identifiers. One entry per CDR3 protein, called by TCRdb with MiXCR from the PCR reads. The table lists about 540,000 distinct CDR3 sequences, around 16% of them singletons. The source material was PBMCs from the stem cell graft donor, sampled from the stem cell graft. The source of these receptors is a human donor who donated a stem cell graft to a child with acute lymphoblastic leukemia.

This clonotype was detected a few times. The CDR3 region is CASSLSGYTEAFF. In nucleotides, the CDR3 is TGTGCCAGCAGTTTATCCGGTTACACTGAAGCTTTCTTT. V usage is TRBV12-3 or TRBV12-4 and J usage is TRBJ1-1; D unresolved. V lost 2 bases and J lost 3, with 7 bases in between. The CDR3 totals 13 residues.

This clonotype occurred a few times. The chain combines TRBV12-3 or TRBV12-4 with TRBJ1-3, with 8 bases identical to TRBD1. V trimming: 5 bases; J trimming: 2 bases; junction bases outside the gene matches: 11. The CDR3 is made up of 17 amino acids. The CDR3 here is CASSQKGQALTGNTIYF. DNA for the CDR3: TGTGCCAGCAGTCAAAAGGGACAGGCTCTCACTGGAAACACCATATATTTT.

This clonotype was seen a handful of times. The chain carries TRBV10-1 and TRBJ1-5; D gene uncertain. V lost 0 bases and J lost 6, with 6 bases in between. The germline gives CDR1 WNHNN, CDR2 SYGVQD (reference sequence). There are 13 residues in the CDR3. Here the CDR3 DNA reads TGCGCCAGCAGTGAGTCTTCGTCTCAGCCCCAGCATTTT. Translated, it gives CASSESSSQPQHF.

The chain employs TRBV20-1 and TRBJ1-1, with D possibly TRBD1 on 6 matching bases. Trimming left V 3 bases short and J 4 bases short, with 12 bases between. Per the germline V gene, CDR1 is DFQATT and CDR2 is SNEGSKA (reference sequence). This CDR3 is 13 amino acids long. CDR3: CSASWGAGTEAFF. CDR3 coding DNA: TGCAGTGCTAGTTGGGGGGCGGGCACTGAAGCTTTCTTT.

The chain is built from TRBV4-2 and TRBJ2-7; D is unclear. Germline CDR1 reads LGHNA; CDR2 reads YNFKEQ. Between the trimmed V and J ends, which lost 0 bases and 5 bases, there was a span of 14 bases. The CDR3 spans 15 residues. The CDR3: CASSQDLEDVNEQYF. The CDR3 nucleotides are TGTGCCAGCAGCCAAGATCTCGAGGACGTTAACGAGCAGTACTTC.

This clonotype was picked up a small number of times. The chain couples TRBV5-6 to TRBJ2-1; 9 bases are a match to TRBD1. Losses at the gene ends were 3 bases for V and 10 bases for J; bases not matched to a gene: 2. This CDR3 is built from 12 residues. In germline, CDR1 is SGHDT, CDR2 YYEEEE. CDR3 in amino acids: CASSYGTGEQFF. CDR3 bases: TGTGCCAGCAGCTACGGGACAGGGGAGCAGTTCTTC.

This sequence joins TRBV5-1 and TRBJ2-7; 14 bases align to TRBD2. CDR1 is SGHRS, CDR2 YFSETQ, per germline. With V trimmed by 5 bases and J by 4 bases, 11 bases remained unmatched. CDR3 length equals 17 residues. CDR3 in DNA: TGCGCCAGCAGAAAGACCGGGACTAGCGGGAGCGTATACGAGCAGTACTTC. Protein sequence: CASRKTGTSGSVYEQYF.

Only a few counts were recorded for this clonotype. The rearrangement links TRBV20-1 to TRBJ1-5; a possible D gene is TRBD1 (6 bases). The CDR3 totals 13 residues. Germline loops: CDR1 DFQATT, CDR2 SNEGSKA (reference sequence). Trimming removed 3 bases from V and 5 bases from J, with 11 bases in between. As DNA, the CDR3 is TGCAGTGCTAGCTACAGGGATTATCAGCCCCAGCATTTT. This translates into CSASYRDYQPQHF.

This clonotype was seen a handful of times. The V gene is TRBV4-1, the J gene TRBJ2-7; 10 bases map to TRBD1. This CDR3 comprises 17 residues. Germline CDR1 MGHRA, CDR2 YSYEKL. V lost 4 bases and J lost 2; bases outside the gene matches: 11. The chain's CDR3 is CASSPPFTGTGAYEQYF. The CDR3 DNA sequence: TGCGCCAGCAGCCCACCTTTTACCGGGACAGGGGCCTACGAGCAGTACTTC.

The CDR3 DNA reads as TGTGCCAGCAGTTTGATCCCTAAGCGGGAGGACTACAATGAGCAGTTCTTC. It yields the protein CASSLIPKREDYNEQFF. V usage is TRBV12-3 or TRBV12-4 and J usage is TRBJ2-1, with 9 bases matching TRBD2. The CDR3 consists of 17 residues. The V and J ends lost 3 bases and 3 bases, in that order; junction bases with no gene match: 9.